These 14 T cell receptor beta chains originate from one sample sequenced in a study of blood T cell repertoires in COVID-19. Clones were read by immunoSEQ multiplex PCR, and TCRdb kept only the in-frame ones, dropping some. The sample consists of fewer than 250,000 clones, about four fifths of them appearing once. The sample taken for sequencing was peripheral blood. Every receptor here comes from a woman between 35 and 50 years old with active or convalescent COVID-19.

The table lists this clone with a count of one. The chain combines TRBV5-4 with TRBJ1-2; TRBD1 matches at 9 bases. This CDR3 comprises 15 residues. With 0 bases clipped from V and 4 bases from J, the junction kept 4 bases outside the gene matches. Germline CDR1 SGHNT, CDR2 YYREEE (reference sequence). For the CDR3, the DNA is TGTGCCAGCAGCTTGGGACTGGACAGGGGCTATGGCTACACCTTC. Amino acids: CASSLGLDRGYGYTF.

V gene TRBV2 combines with J gene TRBJ1-1; 7 bases are a match to TRBD1. The ends lost 8 bases at V and 0 bases at J; junction bases unmatched: 3. Germline V gene sequence: CDR1 SNHLY, CDR2 FYNNEI. The CDR3 sequence is 13 residues long. This CDR3 is CASATGLNTEAFF. The CDR3 DNA reads as TGTGCCAGCGCGACAGGGTTGAACACTGAAGCTTTCTTT.

The chain uses TRBV27 and TRBJ2-7; 7 bases match TRBD1. The CDR3 contains 15 residues. Germline V gives CDR1 MNHEY, CDR2 SMNVEV (reference sequence). The ends lost 6 bases at V and 4 bases at J; junction bases unmatched: 12. The CDR3 reads CASRNYRDSNYEQYF. The CDR3 coding sequence is TGTGCCAGCAGAAATTACCGGGACAGCAATTACGAGCAGTACTTC.

The CDR3 region is CSVDLDYSGNTIYF. CDR3 bases: TGCAGCGTTGATTTGGACTATTCTGGAAACACCATATATTTT. The chain combines TRBV29-1 with TRBJ1-3; D is uncertain. Germline V gene sequence: CDR1 SQVTM, CDR2 ANQGSEA. The CDR3 is 14 amino acids. Trimming removed 3 bases at V and 1 base at J, with 10 bases between.

The chain links TRBV6-5 to TRBJ1-6; D is undetermined. The CDR3 loop spans 13 amino acids. V lost 7 bases, J lost 6 bases, and 10 bases lay in between. Germline V gives CDR1 MNHEY, CDR2 SVGAGI. In DNA, the CDR3 is TGTGCCAGCACCGCGGCCTCTAATTCACCCCTCCACTTT. Protein: CASTAASNSPLHF.

V gene TRBV29-1 combines with J gene TRBJ1-4; TRBD1 aligns across 7 bases. This CDR3 is built from 12 residues. V was pared by 7 bases and J by 6 bases, with 5 bases of the junction left unmatched. Germline V gene lookup returns CDR1 SQVTM and CDR2 ANQGSEA. Here the CDR3 DNA reads TGCAGCGCTGTGACAGGGTATGAAAAACTGTTTTTT. This encodes CSAVTGYEKLFF.

The chain carries TRBV5-1 and TRBJ1-1; 7 positions agree with TRBD1. The CDR3 has 16 residues. Germline V lookup: CDR1 SGHRS, CDR2 YFSETQ. The J segment lost 1 base and the V segment lost 4 bases, leaving 10 bases of the junction unmatched. The CDR3 DNA is TGCGCCAGCAGCGCCCCGGGGGGGACAGCGAACACTGAAGCTTTCTTT. As protein: CASSAPGGTANTEAFF.

This clone has only one observation. The V and J genes are TRBV5-5 and TRBJ2-7; D unclear. CDR1 SGHKS and CDR2 YYEKEE come from the germline V gene (reference sequence). The CDR3 spans 11 residues. Trimming removed 4 bases at V and 1 base at J, with 3 bases between. The CDR3, as DNA: TGTGCCAGCAGCCCGTCCTACGAGCAGTACTTC. This sequence encodes CASSPSYEQYF.

This chain joins TRBV27 and TRBJ1-1; 8 bases map to TRBD1. CDR1 MNHEY and CDR2 SMNVEV come from the germline V gene (reference sequence). Germline trimming cut 7 bases from V and 0 bases from J; bases unmatched to any gene: 4. The CDR3 is 14 amino acids. CDR3 sequence reads: CASTHRGMNTEAFF. The CDR3 coding sequence is TGTGCCAGCACCCACAGGGGGATGAACACTGAAGCTTTCTTT.

The chain has TRBV5-1 and TRBJ2-1; 8 nucleotides line up with TRBD2. CDR1 SGHRS and CDR2 YFSETQ come from the germline V gene. The trim removed 0 bases at V and 7 bases at J, leaving 6 bases unmatched. The CDR3 totals 15 residues. The CDR3 sequence: CASSLAGGAVNEQFF. CDR3 bases: TGCGCCAGCAGCTTGGCCGGGGGGGCCGTAAATGAGCAGTTCTTC.

The genes are TRBV5-5 and TRBJ1-5; no firm D call. The CDR3 totals 15 residues. Germline CDR1 SGHKS, CDR2 YYEKEE (reference sequence). V lost 0 bases to trimming and J lost 0 bases, with 7 bases between them. The CDR3 loop reads CASSLGQASNQPQHF. CDR3 nucleotide sequence: TGTGCCAGCAGCTTGGGGCAGGCTAGCAATCAGCCCCAGCATTTT.

This clone was seen more than once but under ten times. J is TRBJ2-4 and V is TRBV24-1, with 12 bases lining up with TRBD1. Looked up from germline, CDR1 is KGHDR and CDR2 is SFDVKD. J was trimmed by 1 base and V by 2 bases; bases with no gene match: 11. This CDR3 is built from 20 residues. The CDR3 loop reads CATSDSRGQGAWIAKNIQYF. CDR3 nucleotides: TGTGCCACCAGTGATTCCCGGGGACAGGGGGCATGGATTGCCAAAAACATTCAGTACTTC.

This chain links TRBV11-2 with TRBJ1-1, with D unclear. The V end was cut by 8 bases, the J end by 0 bases, with 13 bases between. Germline V gene lookup returns CDR1 SGHAT and CDR2 FQNNGV. There are 14 residues in the CDR3. In nucleotides, the CDR3 is TGTGCCAGCCGTAGCTTGAGACTGAACACTGAAGCTTTCTTT. It is translated as CASRSLRLNTEAFF.

This chain connects TRBV7-6 to TRBJ2-5; the match to TRBD2 covers 7 bases. The CDR3 contains 19 residues. V gave up 5 bases and J gave up 0 bases; unmatched junction bases: 18. Germline CDR1 reads SGHVS; CDR2 reads FNYEAQ. CDR3 sequence: CASSTRLAGVGLYQETQYF. CDR3 coding DNA: TGTGCCAGCAGCACGCGCCTTGCGGGAGTGGGACTGTACCAAGAGACCCAGTACTTC. Drawing the rest from reference TRBV7-6 and TRBJ2-5, the complete variable domain is GAGVSQSPRYKVTKRGQDVALRCDPISGHVSLYWYRQALGQGPEFLTYFNYEAQQDKSGLPNDRFSAERPEGSISTLTIQRTEQRDSAMYRCASSTRLAGVGLYQETQYFGPGTRLLVL.